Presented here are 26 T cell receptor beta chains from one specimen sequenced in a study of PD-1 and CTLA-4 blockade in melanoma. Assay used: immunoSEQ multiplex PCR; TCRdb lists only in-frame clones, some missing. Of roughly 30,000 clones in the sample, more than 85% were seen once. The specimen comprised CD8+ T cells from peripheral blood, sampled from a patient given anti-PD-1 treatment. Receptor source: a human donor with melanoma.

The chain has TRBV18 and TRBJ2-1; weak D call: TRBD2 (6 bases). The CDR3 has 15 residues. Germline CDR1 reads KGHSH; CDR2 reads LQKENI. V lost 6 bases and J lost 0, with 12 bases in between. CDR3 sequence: CASSVRGSSYNEQFF. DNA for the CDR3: TGTGCCAGCTCCGTCCGGGGGAGCTCCTACAATGAGCAGTTCTTC.

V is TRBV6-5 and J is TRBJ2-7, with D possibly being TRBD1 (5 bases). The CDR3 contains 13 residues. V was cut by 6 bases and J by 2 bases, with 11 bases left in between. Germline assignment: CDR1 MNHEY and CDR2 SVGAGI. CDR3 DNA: TGTGCCAGCAGCACAGGACCAGCCTACGAGCAGTACTTC. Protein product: CASSTGPAYEQYF.

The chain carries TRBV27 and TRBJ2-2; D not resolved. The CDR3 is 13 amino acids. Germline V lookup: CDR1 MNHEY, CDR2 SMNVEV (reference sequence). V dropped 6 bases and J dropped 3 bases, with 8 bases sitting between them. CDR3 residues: CASRERDTGELFF. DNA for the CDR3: TGTGCCAGCAGGGAGCGAGACACCGGGGAGCTGTTTTTT.

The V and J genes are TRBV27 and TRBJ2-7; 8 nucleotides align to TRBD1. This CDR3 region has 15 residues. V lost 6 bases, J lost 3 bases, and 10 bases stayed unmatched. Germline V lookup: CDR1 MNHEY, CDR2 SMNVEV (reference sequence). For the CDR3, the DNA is TGTGCCAGCAGGGATACCGGGACAGGTGTCTACGAGCAGTACTTC. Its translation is CASRDTGTGVYEQYF.

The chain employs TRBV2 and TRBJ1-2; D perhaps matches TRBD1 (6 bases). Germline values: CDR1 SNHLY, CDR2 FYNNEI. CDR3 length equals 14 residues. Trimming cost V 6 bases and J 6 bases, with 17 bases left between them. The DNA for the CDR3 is TGTGCCAGCAGCCTTGCAAGGGGGTTCGATGGCTACACCTTC. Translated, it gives CASSLARGFDGYTF.

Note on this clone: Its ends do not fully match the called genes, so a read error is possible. CDR3 region: CASCHGWGGGAYEQYF. The CDR3 DNA follows: TGTGCCAGCTGCCATGGGTGGGGGGGAGGCGCCTACGAGCAGTACTTC. V and J are TRBV3-1 (or the pseudogene TRBV3-2) and TRBJ2-7; 7 bases are a match to TRBD2. Germline V gives CDR1 LGHDT, CDR2 YNNKEL (reference sequence). CDR3 length equals 16 residues.

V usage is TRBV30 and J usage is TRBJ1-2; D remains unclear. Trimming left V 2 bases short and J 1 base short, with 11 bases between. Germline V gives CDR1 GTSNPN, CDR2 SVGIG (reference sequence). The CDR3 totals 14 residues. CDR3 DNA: TGTGCCTGGAGTAGCACAGACCTTAACTATGGCTACACCTTC. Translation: CAWSSTDLNYGYTF. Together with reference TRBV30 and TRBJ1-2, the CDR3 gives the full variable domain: SQTIHQWPATLVQPVGSPLSLECTVEGTSNPNLYWYRQAAGRGLQLLFYSVGIGQISSEVPQNLSASRPQDRQFILSSKKLLLSDSGFYLCAWSSTDLNYGYTFGSGTRLTVV.

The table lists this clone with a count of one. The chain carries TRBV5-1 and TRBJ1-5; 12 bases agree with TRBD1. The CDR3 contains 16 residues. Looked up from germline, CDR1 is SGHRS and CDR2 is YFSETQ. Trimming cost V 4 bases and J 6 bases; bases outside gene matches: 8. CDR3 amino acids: CASSPGQGARTQPQHF. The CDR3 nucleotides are TGCGCCAGCAGCCCGGGACAGGGGGCAAGGACTCAGCCCCAGCATTTT.

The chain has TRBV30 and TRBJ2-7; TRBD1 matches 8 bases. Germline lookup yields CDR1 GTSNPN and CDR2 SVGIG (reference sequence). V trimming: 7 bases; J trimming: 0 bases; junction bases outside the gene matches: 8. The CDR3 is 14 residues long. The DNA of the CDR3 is TGTGCCTCCTCGGACAGGGCCCTCTCCTACGAGCAGTACTTC. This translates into CASSDRALSYEQYF.

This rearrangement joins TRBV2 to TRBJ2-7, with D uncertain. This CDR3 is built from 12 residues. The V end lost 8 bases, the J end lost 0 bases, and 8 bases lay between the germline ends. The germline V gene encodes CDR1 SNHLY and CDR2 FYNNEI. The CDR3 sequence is CASGMGSYEQYF. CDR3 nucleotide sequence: TGTGCCAGCGGGATGGGCTCCTACGAGCAGTACTTC.

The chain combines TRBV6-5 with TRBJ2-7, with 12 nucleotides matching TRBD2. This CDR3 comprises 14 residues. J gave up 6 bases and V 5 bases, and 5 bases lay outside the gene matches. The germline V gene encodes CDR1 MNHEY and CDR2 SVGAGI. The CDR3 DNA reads TGTGCCAGCAGTAGGACTAGCGGGATACCCGAGCAGTACTTC. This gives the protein CASSRTSGIPEQYF.

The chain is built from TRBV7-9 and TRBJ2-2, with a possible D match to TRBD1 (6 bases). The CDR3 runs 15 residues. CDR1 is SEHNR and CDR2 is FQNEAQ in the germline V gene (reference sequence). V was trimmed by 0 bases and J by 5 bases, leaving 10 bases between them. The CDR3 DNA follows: TGTGCCAGCAGCTTAGCCCCGGACAGAACCGGGGAGCTGTTTTTT. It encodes CASSLAPDRTGELFF.

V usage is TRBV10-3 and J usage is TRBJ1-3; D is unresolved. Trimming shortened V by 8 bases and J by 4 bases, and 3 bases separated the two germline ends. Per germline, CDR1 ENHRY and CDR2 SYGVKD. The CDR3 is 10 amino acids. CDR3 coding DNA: TGTGCCATCTTAGGAAACACCATATATTTT. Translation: CAILGNTIYF.

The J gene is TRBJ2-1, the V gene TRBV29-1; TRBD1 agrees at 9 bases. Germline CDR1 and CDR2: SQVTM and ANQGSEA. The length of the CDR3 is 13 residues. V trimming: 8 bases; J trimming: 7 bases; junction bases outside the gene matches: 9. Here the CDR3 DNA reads TGCAGCTCCCAGGGACAGGGAATAAATGAGCAGTTCTTC. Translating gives CSSQGQGINEQFF.

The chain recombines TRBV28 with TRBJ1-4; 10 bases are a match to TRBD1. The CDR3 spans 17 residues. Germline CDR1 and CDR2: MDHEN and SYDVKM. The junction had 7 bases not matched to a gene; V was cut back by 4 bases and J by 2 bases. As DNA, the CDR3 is TGTGCCAGCAGTTCTACCGGGACAGGGGCTACTAATGAAAAACTGTTTTTT. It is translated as CASSSTGTGATNEKLFF.

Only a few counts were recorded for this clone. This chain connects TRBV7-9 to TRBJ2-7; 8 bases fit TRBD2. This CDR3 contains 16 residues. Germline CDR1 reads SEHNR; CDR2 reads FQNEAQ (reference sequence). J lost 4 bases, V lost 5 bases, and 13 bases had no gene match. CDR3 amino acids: CASSPRGGQGYYEQYF. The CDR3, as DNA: TGTGCCAGCAGCCCCCGGGGGGGCCAGGGTTATTACGAGCAGTACTTC.

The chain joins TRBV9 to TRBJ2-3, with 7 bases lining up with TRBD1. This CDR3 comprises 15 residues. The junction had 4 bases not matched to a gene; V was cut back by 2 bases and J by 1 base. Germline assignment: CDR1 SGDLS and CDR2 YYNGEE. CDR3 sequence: CASSVATGRTDTQYF. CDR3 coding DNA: TGTGCCAGCAGCGTTGCGACAGGGCGCACAGATACGCAGTATTTT.

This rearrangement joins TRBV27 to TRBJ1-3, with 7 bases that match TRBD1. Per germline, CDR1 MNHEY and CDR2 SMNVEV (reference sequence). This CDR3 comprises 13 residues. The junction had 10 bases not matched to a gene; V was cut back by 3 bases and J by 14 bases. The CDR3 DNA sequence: TGTGCCAGCAGTTTTTCCCGGGACAGACCCTTATATTTT. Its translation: CASSFSRDRPLYF.

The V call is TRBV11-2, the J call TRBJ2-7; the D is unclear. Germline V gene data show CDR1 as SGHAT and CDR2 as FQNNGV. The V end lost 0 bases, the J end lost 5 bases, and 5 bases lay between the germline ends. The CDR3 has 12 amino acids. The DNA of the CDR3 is TGTGCCAGCAGCTTAGATCCTGACGAGCAGTACTTC. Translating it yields CASSLDPDEQYF.

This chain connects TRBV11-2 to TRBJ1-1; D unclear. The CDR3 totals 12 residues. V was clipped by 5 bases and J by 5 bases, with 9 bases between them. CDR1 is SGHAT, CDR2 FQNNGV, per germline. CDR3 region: CASSGGRTEAFF. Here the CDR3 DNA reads TGTGCCAGCAGCGGAGGGAGGACTGAAGCTTTCTTT.

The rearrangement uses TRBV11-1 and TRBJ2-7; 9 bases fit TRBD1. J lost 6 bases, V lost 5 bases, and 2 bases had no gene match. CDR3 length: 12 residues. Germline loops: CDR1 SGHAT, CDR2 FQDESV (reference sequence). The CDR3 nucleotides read TGTGCCAGCAGCCAGACAGGGGGCGAGCAGTACTTC. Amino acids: CASSQTGGEQYF.

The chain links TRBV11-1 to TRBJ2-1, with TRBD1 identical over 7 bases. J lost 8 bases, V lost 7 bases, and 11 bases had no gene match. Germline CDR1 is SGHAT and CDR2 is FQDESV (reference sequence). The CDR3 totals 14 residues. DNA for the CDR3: TGTGCCAGCAACGAACCTGAGGGGGCGGATGAGCAGTTCTTC. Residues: CASNEPEGADEQFF. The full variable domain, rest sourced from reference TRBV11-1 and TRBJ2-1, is EAEVAQSPRYKITEKSQAVAFWCDPISGHATLYWYRQILGQGPELLVQFQDESVVDDSQLPKDRFSAERLKGVDSTLKIQPAELGDSAMYLCASNEPEGADEQFFGPGTRLTVL.

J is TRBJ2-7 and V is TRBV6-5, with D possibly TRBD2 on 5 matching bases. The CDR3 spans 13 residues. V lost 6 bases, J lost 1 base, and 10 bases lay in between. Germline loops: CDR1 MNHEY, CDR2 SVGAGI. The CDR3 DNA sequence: TGTGCCAGCAGCTTCGGGAATTCCTACGAGCAGTACTTC. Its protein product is CASSFGNSYEQYF.

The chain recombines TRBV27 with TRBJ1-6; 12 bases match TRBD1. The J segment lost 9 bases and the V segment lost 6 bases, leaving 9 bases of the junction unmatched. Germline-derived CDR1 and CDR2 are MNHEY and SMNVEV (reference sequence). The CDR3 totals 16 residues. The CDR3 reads CASSSGTGGVSSPLHF. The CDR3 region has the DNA TGTGCCAGCAGCTCCGGGACAGGGGGCGTAAGTTCACCCCTCCACTTT.

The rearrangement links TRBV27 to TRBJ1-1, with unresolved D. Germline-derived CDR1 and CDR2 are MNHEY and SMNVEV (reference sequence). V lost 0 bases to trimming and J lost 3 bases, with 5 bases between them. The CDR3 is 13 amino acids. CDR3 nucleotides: TGTGCCAGCAGTTTATCGGCAGACACTGAAGCTTTCTTT. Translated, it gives CASSLSADTEAFF.

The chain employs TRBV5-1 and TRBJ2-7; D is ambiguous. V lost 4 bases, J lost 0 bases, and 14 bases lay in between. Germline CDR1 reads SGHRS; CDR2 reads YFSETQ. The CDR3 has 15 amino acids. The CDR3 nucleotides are TGCGCCAGCAGCCTGTTTTCGGGTAGCTCCTACGAGCAGTACTTC. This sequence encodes CASSLFSGSSYEQYF.